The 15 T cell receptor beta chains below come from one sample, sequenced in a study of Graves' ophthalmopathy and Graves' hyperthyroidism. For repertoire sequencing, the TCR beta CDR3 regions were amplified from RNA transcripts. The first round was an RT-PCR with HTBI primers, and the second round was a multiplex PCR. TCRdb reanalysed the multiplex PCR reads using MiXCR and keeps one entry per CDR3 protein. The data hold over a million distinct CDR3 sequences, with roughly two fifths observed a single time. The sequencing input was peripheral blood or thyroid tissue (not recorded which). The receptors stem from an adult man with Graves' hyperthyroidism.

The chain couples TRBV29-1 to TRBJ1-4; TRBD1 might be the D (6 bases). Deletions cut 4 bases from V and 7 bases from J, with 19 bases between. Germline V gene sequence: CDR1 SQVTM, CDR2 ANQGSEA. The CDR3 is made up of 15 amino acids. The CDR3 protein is CSVAGVRGLSEKLFF. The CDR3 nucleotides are TGCAGCGTTGCTGGAGTCCGGGGGCTGAGTGAAAAACTGTTTTTT.

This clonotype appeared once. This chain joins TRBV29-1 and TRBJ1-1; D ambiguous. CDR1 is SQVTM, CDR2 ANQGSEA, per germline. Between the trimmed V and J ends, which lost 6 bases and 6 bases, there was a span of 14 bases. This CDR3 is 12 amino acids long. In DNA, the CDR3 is TGCAGCGTCCCCACGGGTAGCCCTGAAGCTTTCTTT. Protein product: CSVPTGSPEAFF.

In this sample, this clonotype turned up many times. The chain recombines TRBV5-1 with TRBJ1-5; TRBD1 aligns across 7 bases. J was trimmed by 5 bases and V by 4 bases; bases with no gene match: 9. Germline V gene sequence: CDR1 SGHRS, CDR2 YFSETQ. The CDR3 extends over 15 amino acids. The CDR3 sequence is CASSLETGPDQPQHF. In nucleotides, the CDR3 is TGCGCCAGCAGCCTAGAGACAGGGCCGGATCAGCCCCAGCATTTT. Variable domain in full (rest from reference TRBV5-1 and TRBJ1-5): KAGVTQTPRYLIKTRGQQVTLSCSPISGHRSVSWYQQTPGQGLQFLFEYFSETQRNKGNFPGRFSGRQFSNSRSEMNVSTLELGDSALYLCASSLETGPDQPQHFGDGTRLSIL.

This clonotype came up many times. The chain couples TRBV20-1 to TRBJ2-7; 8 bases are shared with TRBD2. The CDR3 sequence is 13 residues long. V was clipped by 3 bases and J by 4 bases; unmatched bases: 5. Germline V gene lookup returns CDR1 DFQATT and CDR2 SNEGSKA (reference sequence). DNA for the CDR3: TGCAGTGCTAGGTCGGGAGGGCCGTACGAGCAGTACTTC. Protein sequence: CSARSGGPYEQYF.

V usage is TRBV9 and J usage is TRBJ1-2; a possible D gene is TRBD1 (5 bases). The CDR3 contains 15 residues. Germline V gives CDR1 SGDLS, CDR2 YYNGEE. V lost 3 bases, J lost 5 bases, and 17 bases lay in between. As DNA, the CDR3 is TGTGCCAGCAGCGGTCTCCCGGGACGGGGATATGGCTACACCTTC. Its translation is CASSGLPGRGYGYTF. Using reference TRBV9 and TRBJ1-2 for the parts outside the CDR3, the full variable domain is DSGVTQTPKHLITATGQRVTLRCSPRSGDLSVYWYQQSLDQGLQFLIQYYNGEERAKGNILERFSAQQFPDLHSELNLSSLELGDSALYFCASSGLPGRGYGYTFGSGTRLTVV.

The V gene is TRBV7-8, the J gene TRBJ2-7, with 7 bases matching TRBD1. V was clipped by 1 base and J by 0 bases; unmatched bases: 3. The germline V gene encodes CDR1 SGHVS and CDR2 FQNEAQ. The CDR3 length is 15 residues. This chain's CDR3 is CASSLVWTGSYEQYF. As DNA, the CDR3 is TGTGCCAGCAGCTTAGTGTGGACAGGCTCCTACGAGCAGTACTTC.

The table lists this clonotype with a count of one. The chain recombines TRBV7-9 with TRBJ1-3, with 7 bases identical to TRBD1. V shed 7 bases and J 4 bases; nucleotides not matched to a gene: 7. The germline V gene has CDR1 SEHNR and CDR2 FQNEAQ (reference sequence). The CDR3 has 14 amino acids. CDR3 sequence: CASKRQGVGNTIYF. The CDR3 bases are TGTGCCAGCAAAAGACAGGGAGTGGGAAACACCATATATTTT.

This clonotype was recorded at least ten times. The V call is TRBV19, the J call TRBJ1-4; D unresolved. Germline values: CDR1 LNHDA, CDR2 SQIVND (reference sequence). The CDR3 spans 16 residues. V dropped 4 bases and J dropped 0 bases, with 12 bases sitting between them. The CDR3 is CASSTSSRATNEKLFF. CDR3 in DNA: TGTGCCAGTAGTACCTCATCGAGAGCAACTAATGAAAAACTGTTTTTT.

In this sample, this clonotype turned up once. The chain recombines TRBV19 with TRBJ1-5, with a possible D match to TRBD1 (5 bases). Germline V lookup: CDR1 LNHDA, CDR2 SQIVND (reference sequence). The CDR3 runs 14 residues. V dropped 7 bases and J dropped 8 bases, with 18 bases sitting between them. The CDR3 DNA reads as TGTGCCAGTATCAATGGGAGGGGTGATAAGCCCCAGCATTTT. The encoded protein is CASINGRGDKPQHF.

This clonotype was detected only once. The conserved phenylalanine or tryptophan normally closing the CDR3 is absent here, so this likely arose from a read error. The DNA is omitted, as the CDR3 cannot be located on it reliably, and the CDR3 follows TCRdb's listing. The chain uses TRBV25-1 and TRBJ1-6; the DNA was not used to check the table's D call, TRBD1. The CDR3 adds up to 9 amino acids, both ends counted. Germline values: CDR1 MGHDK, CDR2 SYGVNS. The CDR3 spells CASSAPSAS.

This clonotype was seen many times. The CDR3 reads CASSGGIHYGYTF. CDR3 coding DNA: TGTGCCAGCAGCGGGGGGATCCACTATGGCTACACCTTC. The chain uses TRBV7-8 and TRBJ1-2, with D maybe TRBD1 (5 bases). CDR1 and CDR2 (germline): SGHVS, FQNEAQ. CDR3 length: 13 residues. Trimming removed 5 bases at V and 3 bases at J, with 10 bases between.

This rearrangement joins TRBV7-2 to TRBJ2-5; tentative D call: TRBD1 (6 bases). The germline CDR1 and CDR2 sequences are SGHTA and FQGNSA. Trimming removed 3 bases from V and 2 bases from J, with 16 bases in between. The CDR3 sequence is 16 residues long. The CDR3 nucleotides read TGTGCCAGCAGCTTGGGGACACTGAAACCACAAGAGACCCAGTACTTC. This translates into CASSLGTLKPQETQYF.

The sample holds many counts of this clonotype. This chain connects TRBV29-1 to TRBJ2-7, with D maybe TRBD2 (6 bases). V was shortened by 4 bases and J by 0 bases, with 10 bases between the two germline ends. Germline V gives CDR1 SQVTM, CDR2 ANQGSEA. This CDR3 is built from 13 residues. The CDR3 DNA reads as TGCAGCGTTGGGGCCGGGAGCTCCTACGAGCAGTACTTC. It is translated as CSVGAGSSYEQYF.

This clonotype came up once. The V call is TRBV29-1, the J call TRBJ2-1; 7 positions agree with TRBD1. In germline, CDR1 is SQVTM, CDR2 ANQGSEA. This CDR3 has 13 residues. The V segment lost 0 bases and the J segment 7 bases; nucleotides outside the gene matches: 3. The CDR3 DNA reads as TGCAGCGTTGAAGAGACAGGGCCAAATGAGCAGTTCTTC. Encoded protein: CSVEETGPNEQFF.

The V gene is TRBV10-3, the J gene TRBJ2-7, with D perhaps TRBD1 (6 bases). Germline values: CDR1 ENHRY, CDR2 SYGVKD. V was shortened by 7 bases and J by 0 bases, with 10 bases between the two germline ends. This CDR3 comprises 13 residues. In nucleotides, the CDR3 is TGTGCCATCAAGAGGGGGAGCTCCTACGAGCAGTACTTC. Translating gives CAIKRGSSYEQYF.